Below are 22 T cell receptor beta chains sequenced from a single sample in a study of T cells in women clearing cervical HPV infection (dated by TCRdb to 2016 to 2018). Library preparation used the immunoSEQ multiplex PCR assay. The table comes from immuneACCESS by way of TCRdb, which keeps in-frame sequences with V and J called. Part of the clones is missing from these tables; in studies checked, under half for an unresolved V gene and the rest for unknown reasons. The sample's clone listing holds around 12,000 clones. The top ten clones comprise 20% to 25% of the sample. The sample consisted of blood buffy coat. These receptors all stem from a woman aged 18 to 75 with a cervical HPV16 infection that either progressed to CIN3+ or cleared (not recorded which).

Details on this clone: Read coverage stops 3 residues before the CDR3 terminus; the germline J gene supplies the remainder. The genes are TRBV11-3 and TRBJ1-5, with unresolved D. The CDR3 is 14 residues long. The V end lost 3 bases, the J end lost 5 bases, and 11 bases lay between the germline ends. Germline V gives CDR1 SGHNT, CDR2 YENEEA. Partial CDR3 DNA: TGTGCCAGCAGCTTCCCTAAAACGGATCAGCCC. Its translation is CASSFPKTDQP. The entire CDR3 is CASSFPKTDQPQHF.

Comments on this clone: The read finishes 3 residues shy of the CDR3 end, and the germline J gene is used to complete it. The chain uses TRBV28 and TRBJ2-3, with D possibly TRBD1 on 5 matching bases. CDR1 and CDR2 (germline): MDHEN, SYDVKM. The CDR3 length is 12 residues. The V end lost 7 bases, the J end lost 5 bases, and 10 bases lay between the germline ends. The DNA read from the CDR3 is TGTGCCAGCACCAGGGCCGGAGATACG. It translates to CASTRAGDT. The entire CDR3 sequence reads CASTRAGDTQYF.

Details on this clone: The CDR3 goes on 3 residues after the read ends, and that part is filled in from the germline J gene. The V and J genes are TRBV28 and TRBJ2-3; possibly TRBD2 for D (6 bases). V lost 7 bases and J lost 6, with 17 bases in between. The CDR3 covers 14 residues. The germline gives CDR1 MDHEN, CDR2 SYDVKM. The CDR3 spells CASTLALAGDTQYF. The DNA read from the CDR3 is TGTGCCAGCACCTTAGCGCTGGCGGGGGATACG.

The CDR3 bases that were read are TGTGCCAGCAGACCTGATTACCCGGGACAGGGTGACGGC. It specifies CASRPDYPGQGDG. The full CDR3 protein is CASRPDYPGQGDGYTF. This chain connects TRBV6-2 or TRBV6-3 to TRBJ1-2, with 9 bases identical to TRBD1. The DNA ends 3 residues before the CDR3 does, and the rest of the CDR3 is filled in from the germline J gene. Looked up from germline, CDR1 is MNHEY and CDR2 is SVGEGT. The CDR3 covers 16 residues.

Comments on this clone: From the germline J gene comes the end of the CDR3, since the read stops 3 residues before it. The V gene is TRBV28, the J gene TRBJ1-1; D perhaps matches TRBD1 (5 bases). The CDR3 has 14 residues. Germline V gene sequence: CDR1 MDHEN, CDR2 SYDVKM. Between the trimmed V and J ends, which lost 2 bases and 1 base, there was a span of 8 bases. The CDR3 bases that were read are TGTGCCAGCAGTTTAATAAGGGGGAACACTGAA. It specifies CASSLIRGNTE. The whole CDR3 is CASSLIRGNTEAFF.

A word on this clone: Read coverage stops 3 residues before the CDR3 terminus; the germline J gene supplies the remainder. This rearrangement joins TRBV18 to TRBJ2-5, with D maybe TRBD1 (6 bases). V was shortened by 2 bases and J by 3 bases, with 10 bases between the two germline ends. The CDR3 spans 14 residues. Germline V CDR1 and CDR2: KGHSH, LQKENI. The sequenced part of the CDR3 DNA is TGTGCCAGCTCACCAGGGACAAGCAAAGAGACC. This gives the protein CASSPGTSKET. The full CDR3 protein reads CASSPGTSKETQYF.

Turning to this clone: The read stops 3 residues short of the end of the CDR3; the missing end is completed from the germline J gene. The V gene is TRBV20-1, the J gene TRBJ2-5; 8 bases agree with TRBD1. Germline-derived CDR1 and CDR2 are DFQATT and SNEGSKA (reference sequence). The V gene end was trimmed by 4 bases and the J gene end by 2 bases; junction bases not matched to a gene: 6. The CDR3 length is 14 residues. CDR3 DNA, as far as it was read: TGCAGTGCTACTGGACAGGGAAAACAAGAGACC. It specifies CSATGQGKQET. The CDR3 reads in full as CSATGQGKQETQYF.

Concerning this clone itself: The CDR3 extends 3 residues past the end of the read, so its final part is completed from the germline J gene. The J gene is TRBJ1-1, the V gene TRBV7-9; maybe TRBD1 (5 bases). In germline, CDR1 is SEHNR, CDR2 FQNEAQ (reference sequence). The CDR3 runs to 15 residues. V lost 1 base and J lost 4, with 13 bases in between. This CDR3 is CASSLDAGRFTEAFF. The sequenced part of the CDR3 DNA is TGTGCCAGCAGCTTAGATGCAGGGCGATTCACTGAA.

Turning to this clone: The read stops 3 residues short of the end of the CDR3; the missing end is completed from the germline J gene. The genes are TRBV2 and TRBJ1-1; D is uncertain. The CDR3 consists of 11 residues. V shed 8 bases and J shed 1 base, with 5 bases lying between them. Germline-derived CDR1 and CDR2 are SNHLY and FYNNEI. The CDR3 sequence is CASSTNTEAFF. CDR3 bases read: TGTGCCAGCTCTACGAACACTGAA.

Details on this clone: The read is 3 residues too short to cover the CDR3 end, so that end is filled in from the germline J gene. The rearrangement links TRBV5-5 to TRBJ2-7; no reliable D call. Looked up from germline, CDR1 is SGHKS and CDR2 is YYEKEE (reference sequence). V was shortened by 0 bases and J by 3 bases, with 10 bases between the two germline ends. The CDR3 has 14 residues. CDR3 DNA (partial): TGTGCCAGCAGCTTGGCCGCAGCGAACTACGAG. This encodes CASSLAAANYE. The CDR3 as a whole reads CASSLAAANYEQYF.

The CDR3 bases that were read are TGTGCCAGCAGGGACAGACGGATCACTGAA. It yields the protein CASRDRRITE. In full, the CDR3 is CASRDRRITEAFF. The gene calls are TRBV28 and TRBJ1-1, with D possibly matching TRBD1 (6 bases). The read is 3 residues too short to cover the CDR3 end, so that end is filled in from the germline J gene. Trimming removed 6 bases at V and 4 bases at J, with 12 bases between. Germline V gene data show CDR1 as MDHEN and CDR2 as SYDVKM. The CDR3 is 13 amino acids. Drawing the rest from reference TRBV28 and TRBJ1-1, the complete variable domain is DVKVTQSSRYLVKRTGEKVFLECVQDMDHENMFWYRQDPGLGLRLIYFSYDVKMKEKGDIPEGYSVSREKKERFSLILESASTNQTSMYLCASRDRRITEAFFGQGTRLTVV.

Notes on this clone: The read finishes 3 residues shy of the CDR3 end, and the germline J gene is used to complete it. V is TRBV15 and J is TRBJ2-2; TRBD2 might be the D (5 bases). The CDR3 runs 14 residues. V lost 0 bases to trimming and J lost 5 bases, with 7 bases between them. Germline CDR1 and CDR2: LNHNV and YYDKDF (reference sequence). This CDR3 reads CATSRDGETGELFF. CDR3 bases read: TGTGCCACCAGCAGAGACGGGGAAACCGGGGAG. The entire variable domain, with the rest obtained from reference TRBV15 and TRBJ2-2, is as follows: DAMVIQNPRYQVTQFGKPVTLSCSQTLNHNVMYWYQQKSSQAPKLLFHYYDKDFNNEADTPDNFQSRRPNTSFCFLDIRSPGLGDTAMYLCATSRDGETGELFFGEGSRLTVL.

Concerning this clone: The read ends 3 residues shy of where the CDR3 ends; the end is completed using the germline J gene. V usage is TRBV7-3 and J usage is TRBJ2-1; D is uncertain. The length of the CDR3 is 15 residues. V lost 0 bases, J lost 3 bases, and 9 bases lay in between. Germline V CDR1 and CDR2: SGHTA, FQGTGA. CDR3 sequence reads: CASSLTADNYNEQFF. The sequenced part of the CDR3 DNA is TGTGCCAGCAGCTTAACGGCGGATAACTACAATGAG. Full variable domain (remainder filled in from reference TRBV7-3 and TRBJ2-1): GAGVSQTPSNKVTEKGKYVELRCDPISGHTALYWYRQSLGQGPEFLIYFQGTGAADDSGLPNDRFFAVRPEGSVSTLKIQRTERGDSAVYLCASSLTADNYNEQFFGPGTRLTVL.

A note on this clone: The observed sequence ends 3 residues before the CDR3 terminus, with the missing tail filled in from the germline J gene. J is TRBJ1-6 and V is TRBV29-1; possibly TRBD1 for D (6 bases). Germline V gene data show CDR1 as SQVTM and CDR2 as ANQGSEA. CDR3 length: 13 residues. With 6 bases removed from V and 11 bases from J, the gap between germline ends came to 17 bases. Partial CDR3 DNA: TGCAGCGTCCAAAACTCAGGGGCGGCACCC. Translation gives CSVQNSGAAP. In full, the CDR3 reads CSVQNSGAAPLHF.

In regard to this clone: The sequenced fragment ends 3 residues before the CDR3 boundary, so the rest is inferred from the germline J gene. The genes are TRBV19 and TRBJ2-3; 10 bases are a match to TRBD2. Germline CDR1 and CDR2: LNHDA and SQIVND (reference sequence). Losses at the gene ends were 3 bases for V and 4 bases for J; bases not matched to a gene: 1. CDR3 length: 14 amino acids. The CDR3 sequence: CASSISGGADTQYF. Incomplete CDR3 DNA: TGTGCCAGTAGTATCAGCGGGGGGGCAGATACG.

Considering frequency, this clone is medium-sized. The read halts 3 residues ahead of the CDR3 end, with the missing end drawn from the germline J gene. The chain is built from TRBV18 and TRBJ1-4; a weak D match, TRBD1 (6 bases). Per the germline V gene, CDR1 is KGHSH and CDR2 is LQKENI. Trimming cost V 3 bases and J 6 bases, with 11 bases left between them. CDR3 length equals 14 residues. CDR3 sequence reads: CASSPAAGDEKLFF. The sequenced CDR3 bases are TGTGCCAGCTCACCGGCGGCAGGGGATGAAAAA.

For this clone: With the read ending 3 residues before the CDR3 end, the germline J gene is used to fill in that end. V and J are TRBV30 and TRBJ2-2, with TRBD2 matching over 10 bases. The germline gives CDR1 GTSNPN, CDR2 SVGIG (reference sequence). V shed 6 bases, J shed 2 bases, and the junction held 9 bases outside the gene matches. The CDR3 is made up of 16 amino acids. The CDR3 reads CACKSGGDDNTGELFF. CDR3 DNA (partial): TGTGCCTGTAAGAGCGGGGGGGACGATAACACCGGGGAG. The full variable domain, its missing parts supplied by reference TRBV30 and TRBJ2-2, is SQTIHQWPATLVQPVGSPLSLECTVEGTSNPNLYWYRQAAGRGLQLLFYSVGIGQISSEVPQNLSASRPQDRQFILSSKKLLLSDSGFYLCACKSGGDDNTGELFFGEGSRLTVL.

Worth noting for this clone: The read finishes 3 residues shy of the CDR3 end, and the germline J gene is used to complete it. This chain links TRBV12-3 or TRBV12-4 with TRBJ2-1, with TRBD1 matching 10 bases. This CDR3 region has 14 residues. V shed 6 bases, J shed 4 bases, and the junction held 3 bases outside the gene matches. CDR3 amino acids: CASRRQGAYNEQFF. The part of the CDR3 DNA that was read is TGTGCCAGCAGGCGACAGGGGGCTTACAATGAG.

A word on this clone: The DNA ends 3 residues before the CDR3 does, and the rest of the CDR3 is filled in from the germline J gene. This chain links TRBV5-1 with TRBJ2-1; 8 bases are shared with TRBD1. V trimming: 4 bases; J trimming: 5 bases; junction bases outside the gene matches: 11. Looked up from germline, CDR1 is SGHRS and CDR2 is YFSETQ. This CDR3 has 16 amino acids. The CDR3 DNA, read in part, is TGCGCCAGCAGCAAGGCGAGGGAGACAGGGGACAATGAG. It yields the protein CASSKARETGDNE. The full CDR3 reads CASSKARETGDNEQFF.

Concerning this clone: Read data end 3 residues before the CDR3 end; the end is taken from the germline J gene. The V and J genes are TRBV29-1 and TRBJ1-2; 9 nucleotides agree with TRBD1. The trim removed 1 base at V and 7 bases at J, leaving 1 base unmatched. The CDR3 loop spans 12 amino acids. CDR1 and CDR2 from the germline V gene are SQVTM and ANQGSEA. The CDR3 sequence is CSVEGTGVGYTF. CDR3 bases read: TGCAGCGTTGAAGGGACAGGGGTTGGC.

As for this clone: The read halts 3 residues ahead of the CDR3 end, with the missing end drawn from the germline J gene. This sequence joins TRBV6-1 and TRBJ2-1; D is uncertain. With 3 bases removed from V and 7 bases from J, the gap between germline ends came to 13 bases. The CDR3 contains 14 residues. Germline V lookup: CDR1 MNHNS, CDR2 SASEGT. Here the CDR3 reads CASSDDSWLNEQFF. Partial CDR3 DNA: TGTGCCAGCAGTGATGACTCGTGGCTGAATGAG.

CDR3 protein: CASSFSGQGGRESEKLFF. The sequenced part of the CDR3 DNA is TGTGCCAGCAGTTTTAGTGGGCAGGGGGGCCGCGAGAGCGAAAAA. The rearrangement uses TRBV28 and TRBJ1-4; TRBD1 aligns across 7 bases. Coverage ceases 3 residues before the CDR3 finishes, and the germline J gene fills in the end. The CDR3 extends over 18 amino acids. Trimming at V came to 3 bases and at J to 8 bases, leaving 18 bases not matched to a gene. Germline CDR1 MDHEN, CDR2 SYDVKM. The complete variable domain, with remaining parts taken from reference TRBV28 and TRBJ1-4, reads DVKVTQSSRYLVKRTGEKVFLECVQDMDHENMFWYRQDPGLGLRLIYFSYDVKMKEKGDIPEGYSVSREKKERFSLILESASTNQTSMYLCASSFSGQGGRESEKLFFGSGTQLSVL.